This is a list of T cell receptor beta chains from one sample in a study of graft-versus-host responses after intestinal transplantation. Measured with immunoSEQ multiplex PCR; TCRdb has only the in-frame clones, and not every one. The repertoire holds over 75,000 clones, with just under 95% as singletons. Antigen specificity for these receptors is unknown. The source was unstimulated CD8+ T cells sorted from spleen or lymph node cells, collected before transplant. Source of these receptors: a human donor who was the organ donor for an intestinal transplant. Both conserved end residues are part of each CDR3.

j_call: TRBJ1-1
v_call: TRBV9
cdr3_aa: CASSAHGVNTEAFF

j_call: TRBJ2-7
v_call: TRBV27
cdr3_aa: CASSFGRGYEQYF

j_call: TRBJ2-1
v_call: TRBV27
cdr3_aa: CASTAGSSYNEQFF

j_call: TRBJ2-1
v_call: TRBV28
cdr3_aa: CASSFPTDSNRDNEQFF

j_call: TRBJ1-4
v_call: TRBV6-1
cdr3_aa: CASSEPTGGREKLFF

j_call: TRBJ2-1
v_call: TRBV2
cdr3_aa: CASSAWPTSGSSYNEQFF

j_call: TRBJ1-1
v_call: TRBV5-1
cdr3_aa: CASSVYLRTEAFF

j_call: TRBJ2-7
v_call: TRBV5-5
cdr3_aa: CASSTLNYEQYF

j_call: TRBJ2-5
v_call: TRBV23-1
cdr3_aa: CASSQSCWLAGSWMETQYF

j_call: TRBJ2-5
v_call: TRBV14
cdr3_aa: CASSLTGGETQYF

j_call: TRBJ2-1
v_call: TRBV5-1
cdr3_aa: CASIGGGEQFF

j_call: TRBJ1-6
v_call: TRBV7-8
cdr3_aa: CASSLEDKNNHYNSPLHF

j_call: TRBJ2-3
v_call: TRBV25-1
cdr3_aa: CASSEIRSGRGADTQYF

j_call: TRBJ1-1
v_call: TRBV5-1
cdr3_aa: CASSLGGGLSTEAFF

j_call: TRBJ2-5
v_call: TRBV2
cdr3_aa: CASSEYGGRKETQYF

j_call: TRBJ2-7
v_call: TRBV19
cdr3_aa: CASSIGLAVTLYEQYF

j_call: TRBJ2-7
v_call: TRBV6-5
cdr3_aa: CASSYSRGGGEQYF

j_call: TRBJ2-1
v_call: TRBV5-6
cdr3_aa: CASRRGNEQFF

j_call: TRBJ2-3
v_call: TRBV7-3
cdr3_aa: CASSHPGVTDTQYF

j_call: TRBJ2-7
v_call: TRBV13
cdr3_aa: CASSGGGRSGNEQYF

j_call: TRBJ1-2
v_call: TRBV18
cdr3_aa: CASSLPGQRNYGYTF

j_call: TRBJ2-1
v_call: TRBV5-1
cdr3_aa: CASSLTGAGGFEQFF

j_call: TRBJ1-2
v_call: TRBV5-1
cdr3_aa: CASSYWGGDGYTF

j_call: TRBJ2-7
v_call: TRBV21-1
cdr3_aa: CASSKVQTSGKYEQYF

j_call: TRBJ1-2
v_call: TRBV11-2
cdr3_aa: CASSLARNYGYTF

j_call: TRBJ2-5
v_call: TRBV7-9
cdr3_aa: CASSYDFDRGETQYF

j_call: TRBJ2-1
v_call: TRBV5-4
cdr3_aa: CASTGSGNEQFF

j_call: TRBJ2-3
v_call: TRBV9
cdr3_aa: CASSVGGADTQYF

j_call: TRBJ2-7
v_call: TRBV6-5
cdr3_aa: CASGMLAGGPYEQYF

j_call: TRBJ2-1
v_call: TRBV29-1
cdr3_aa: CSVVFFSGAPSHNEQFF

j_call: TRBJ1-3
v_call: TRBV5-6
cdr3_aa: CASSWSGAGNTIYF

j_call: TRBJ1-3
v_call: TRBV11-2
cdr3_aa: CASSLEIREENTIYF

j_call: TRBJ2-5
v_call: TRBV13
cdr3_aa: CASSFRGLRETQYF

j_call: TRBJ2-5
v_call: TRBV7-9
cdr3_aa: CASNRQGGETQYF

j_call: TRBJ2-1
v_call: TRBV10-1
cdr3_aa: CASSDWTRLNNEQFF

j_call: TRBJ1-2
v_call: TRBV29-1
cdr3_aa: CSGGTGDHGGYTF

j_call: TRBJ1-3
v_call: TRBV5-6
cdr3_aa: CASSPDRTLYTGNTIYF

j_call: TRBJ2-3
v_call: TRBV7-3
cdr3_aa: CASSPGTSGMADTQYF

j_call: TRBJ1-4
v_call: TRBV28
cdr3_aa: CASSSYRGNEEKLFF

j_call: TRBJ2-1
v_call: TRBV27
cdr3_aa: CASSFSNEQFF

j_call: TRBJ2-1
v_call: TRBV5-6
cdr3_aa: CASSGEGLRAPTGEQFF

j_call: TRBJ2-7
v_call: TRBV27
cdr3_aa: CASSFRPGRELPYEQYF